This T cell receptor beta chain was found in a study of blood T cell repertoires in COVID-19 (dated by TCRdb to 2020 to 2022). Turning to the overall study: The collaborator samples originated in the United States, Italy and Spain and spanned the acute and convalescent phases of COVID-19. The prospective study material was composed of cDNA or gDNA derived from T cells, B-cell-depleted T cells, or PBMCs. Samples came from the ongoing ImmuneRACE study (first 160 participants) plus 1,254 subjects from 6 global collaborators. The dataset comprised deeply sampled blood TCRbeta repertoires from subjects exposed to, actively infected with, or recovered from COVID-19. The repertoires were released in a freely available public database meant as a resource for research on the immune response to SARS-CoV-2. Where HLA class I and class II types were available, the types were taken from metadata supplied by the sample provider, not from assay-based typing. Nearly every sample came with metadata listing a de-identified subject ID, COVID-19 status, age in years and sex.

Comment on this clone: There is no known antigen for this receptor. The record has no base qualities; no much larger clone is one base away.

The V end loses 7 bases and the J end loses 4 bases, and a stretch of 19 bases separates them. For CDR1 and CDR2, the germline V gene lists MNHEY and SVGAGI. The cysteine opens and the phenylalanine closes a CDR3 of 15 amino acids. Only the CDR3 DNA is retained, 45 bases long and in frame from the first base. Collaborating institutions collected whole blood in K2EDTA tubes following their own protocols. For TCRbeta analysis, collaborators shipped samples as frozen whole blood, isolated PBMCs, or DNA extracted from either of those sample types. The immunoSEQ Assay, a bias-controlled multiplex PCR, was used to amplify TCRbeta CDR3 regions from genomic DNA. As for the authors' bioinformatics: The number of nucleated cells in each sample was estimated from the amplification of reference gene primers within the assay. To quantify the absolute abundance of each unique TCRbeta CDR3 rearrangement, sequence reads were collapsed and filtered. For each sample, productive Simpson clonality was calculated as the square root of Simpson's diversity index across productive rearrangements. TCRdb mirrors the immuneACCESS table, restricted to in-frame sequences. Some clones are absent from its copies; in checked studies, under half trace to an unresolved V gene, and the reason for the others is unknown. For V, J and clone size, that table is used; D and trimming come from the DNA. The sample table lists about 150,000 clones, around 83% of them with a count of one. Approximately 30% of the sample belongs to the ten largest clones.

The full study reports these points: The quantity of clinical and demographic metadata differed by source and by participant and was supplied without curation.

The sequence links TRBV6-5 to TRBJ1-2, with TRBD1 tentatively as D gene (5 bases match). The receptor comes from a woman aged 55-69 years with acute or convalescent COVID-19. The sample consisted of peripheral blood. The DNA sequence reads TGTGCCAGCAACGGCCGTAGTGCAGGGTTCTATGGCTACACCTTC. This yields the protein CASNGRSAGFYGYTF.